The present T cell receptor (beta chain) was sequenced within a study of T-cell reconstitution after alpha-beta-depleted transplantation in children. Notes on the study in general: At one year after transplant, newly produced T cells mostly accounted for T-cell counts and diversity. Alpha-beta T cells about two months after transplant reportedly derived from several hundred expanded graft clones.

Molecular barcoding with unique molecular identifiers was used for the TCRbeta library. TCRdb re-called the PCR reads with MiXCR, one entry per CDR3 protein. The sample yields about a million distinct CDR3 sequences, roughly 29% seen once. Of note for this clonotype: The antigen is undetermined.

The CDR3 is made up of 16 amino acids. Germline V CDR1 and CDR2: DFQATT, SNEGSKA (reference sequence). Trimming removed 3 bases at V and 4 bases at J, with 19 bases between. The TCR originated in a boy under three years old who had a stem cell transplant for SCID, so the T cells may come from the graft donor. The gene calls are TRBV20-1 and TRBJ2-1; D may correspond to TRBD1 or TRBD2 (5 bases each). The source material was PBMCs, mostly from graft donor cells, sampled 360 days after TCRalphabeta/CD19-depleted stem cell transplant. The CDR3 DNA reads TGCAGTGCTAGTAGGGACGGAGATTTATATTACAATGAGCAGTTCTTC. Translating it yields CSASRDGDLYYNEQFF.